The rows below give T cell receptor beta chains drawn from one sample of a study of cytotoxic CD8 clonotypes in ibrutinib-treated CLL. Sequencing used immunoSEQ multiplex PCR; TCRdb keeps in-frame clones, though not all of them. This repertoire shows 250,000 to 350,000 clones, more than 70% found once; its top ten account for roughly 5%. The starting material was PBMCs, obtained at disease progression, from a patient treated with ibrutinib. These receptors were taken from a human donor with chronic lymphocytic leukemia. CDR3s include the opening cysteine and the closing phenylalanine or tryptophan. The D gene is left open where the match is weak. Some rows have no size entry. The others give once, few or many, or a class for an expanded clone.

TRBJ2-7 NA TRBV29-1 NA TGCAGCGTTGACCCCGGTCTGGGCTACGAGCAGTACTTC CSVDPGLGYEQYF
TRBJ2-3 NA TRBV7-9 TRBD2 TGTGCCAGCAGCTTTTGGGAAGGCGGGGGGCCTAGCACAGATACGCAGTATTTT CASSFWEGGGPSTDTQYF
TRBJ1-5 NA TRBV7-9 NA TGTGCCAGCAGCTTAGCCGGGCCGGGGGTGAGCAATCAGCCCCAGCATTTT CASSLAGPGVSNQPQHF
TRBJ2-7 NA TRBV2 NA TGTGCCAGCACCGAAGGGTACGAGCAGTACTTC CASTEGYEQYF
TRBJ2-1 NA TRBV5-1 NA TGCGCCAGCAGTACCTCCGGGACGCAAAATGAGCAGTTCTTC CASSTSGTQNEQFF
TRBJ2-5 NA TRBV6-6 TRBD2 TGTGCCAGCAGTTACCCGCCAGCGGGAGGGTTGGAGACCCAGTACTTC CASSYPPAGGLETQYF
TRBJ2-2 few TRBV15 TRBD2 TGTGCCACCAGCAGAGATAGCGGGAGGGCCGCCGGGGAGCTGTTTTTT CATSRDSGRAAGELFF
TRBJ2-7 NA TRBV2 NA TGTGCCAGCAGCCACCTACGGGTTAACTCCTACGAGCAGTACTTC CASSHLRVNSYEQYF
TRBJ2-5 NA TRBV5-6 NA TGTGCCAGCAGCTTGGCTGTATTGTGGGGGGAGACCCAGTACTTC CASSLAVLWGETQYF
TRBJ2-3 NA TRBV4-2 NA TGTGCCAGCAGCCGACGGGACGGAAGCACAGATACGCAGTATTTT CASSRRDGSTDTQYF
TRBJ2-2 few TRBV7-8 NA TGTGCCAGCAGCTTACTTGGTCCCACCGGGGAGCTGTTTTTT CASSLLGPTGELFF
TRBJ2-1 NA TRBV29-1 NA TGCAGCGTTGTCCGGGGCGGGGTTGGGCAGTTCTTC CSVVRGGVGQFF
TRBJ1-2 NA TRBV5-6 NA TGTGCCAGCAGCTTGGGTTCGCTCAACTATGGCTACACCTTC CASSLGSLNYGYTF
TRBJ2-7 NA TRBV5-1 NA TGCGCCAGCAGTCTCCGGGCTTCACTCTACGAGCAGTACTTC CASSLRASLYEQYF
TRBJ2-5 NA TRBV29-1 TRBD1 TGCAGCGTTGAAACACAGGGGTGGCGAGGAGAGACCCAGTACTTC CSVETQGWRGETQYF
TRBJ2-3 NA TRBV29-1 NA TGCAGCGTCCTAAGACAGGCTCGCACAGATACGCAGTATTTT CSVLRQARTDTQYF
TRBJ1-2 NA TRBV4-3 NA TGCGCCAGCAGCCAAGATTTCATAGCTGACTATGGCTACACCTTC CASSQDFIADYGYTF
TRBJ2-7 NA TRBV19 NA TGTGCCAGTAGAGGCAACTCCTACGAGCAGTACTTC CASRGNSYEQYF
TRBJ1-6 NA TRBV18 NA TGTGCCAGCTCCCCTAACAGGGATCCACCCCTCCACTTT CASSPNRDPPLHF
TRBJ2-7 NA TRBV5-1 NA TGCGCCAGCAGCGACGGGGACCAAATGAGGCAGTACTTC CASSDGDQMRQYF
TRBJ2-2 NA TRBV19 TRBD2 TGTGCCAGTAGTAGGGACCCGCGGGGGTCGTCGAACACCGGGGAGCTGTTTTTT CASSRDPRGSSNTGELFF
TRBJ2-2 NA TRBV19 TRBD2 TGTGCCAGTAGGAGACTAGCGGGGGGCGCGAACACCGGGGAGCTGTTTTTT CASRRLAGGANTGELFF
TRBJ1-6 NA TRBV29-1 TRBD1 TGCAGCGTGCGACAGGGAGGGAATTCACCCCTCCACTTT CSVRQGGNSPLHF
TRBJ2-3 many TRBV27 TRBD1 TGTGCCAGCAGTCTGGGACAGGGGCTTGATACGCAGTATTTT CASSLGQGLDTQYF
TRBJ2-5 NA TRBV28 NA TGTGCCAGCAGTCCTAGCAGGGGTGAGAGGGAGACCCAGTACTTC CASSPSRGERETQYF